The source of this TCR beta chain is a study of molecular identifiers for immune sequencing clone quantification. Study-wide results and limits: Clones with over 20 RNA copies captured over 99% of effector molecules but under 1% of naive ones.

Germline V gene sequence: CDR1 SGHDN, CDR2 FVKESK. With 6 bases removed from V and 5 bases from J, the gap between germline ends came to 20 bases. The CDR3 spans 15 residues. This clonotype occurred many times. The antigen is unknown. TCRdb processed the PCR reads anew with MiXCR; each CDR3 protein has one entry. This table has under 650,000 distinct CDR3 sequences, around 20% appearing once. This sequence joins TRBV14 and TRBJ2-7; D unclear. Sequencing used naive CD8+ T cells from blood, with Jurkat cell RNA spiked in. Described subset: FACS-sorted CD8+CD4-CCR7+CD45RA+ naive T cells. This receptor was obtained from a human donor in good health. Some libraries in this study had Jurkat cell RNA spiked in. CDR3 DNA: TGTGCCAGCAGTCCAATGGGTAACGAGGTCCACGAGCAGTACTTC. Amino acids: CASSPMGNEVHEQYF. Filled out from reference TRBV14 and TRBJ2-7, the complete variable domain reads EAGVTQFPSHSVIEKGQTVTLRCDPISGHDNLYWYRRVMGKEIKFLLHFVKESKQDESGMPNNRFLAERTGGTYSTLKVQPAELEDSGVYFCASSPMGNEVHEQYFGPGTRLTVT.